The entry below gives a single T cell receptor beta chain sequence along with its context. These data are taken from a study of blood T cell repertoires in COVID-19. Here immunoSEQ multiplex PCR was the method, and the copy in TCRdb shows in-frame clones only, minus some. The data show some 340,000 clones, around four fifths seen once. The clonotype comes from a man aged 25-40 years with active or convalescent COVID-19. The sample was peripheral blood.

DNA of the CDR3: TGTGCCACCAGTGATTCGGGCAGGGGGGAAAACACTGAAGCTTTCTTT. Translating it yields CATSDSGRGENTEAFF. V and J are TRBV24-1 and TRBJ1-1, with TRBD1 matching over 7 bases. The J segment lost 2 bases and the V segment lost 2 bases, leaving 7 bases of the junction unmatched. The CDR3 length is 16 residues. Germline V lookup: CDR1 KGHDR, CDR2 SFDVKD.